The source of this T cell receptor (beta chain) is a study of regulatory T cells in long-lasting Graves disease. Study-wide results and caveats: Newly diagnosed disease favored TRBV20-1 and TRBJ2-1 over persistent disease.

Time point described: newly diagnosed GD, antithyroid drugs for less than 3 months. Following extraction of RNA from PBMCs, that RNA was used to make the TCR library. Construction of TCR beta libraries relied on iRepertoire HTBI primers and on Arm-PCR targeting CDR3 regions. One entry per CDR3 protein results from TCRdb running MiXCR on the multiplex PCR reads. Among about 350,000 distinct CDR3 sequences listed, 16% were seen once. Ten or more counts support this clonotype. The target antigen is unknown. Germline CDR1 and CDR2: SGHAT and FQNNGV. This CDR3 contains 16 residues. The junction had 7 bases not matched to a gene; V was cut back by 3 bases and J by 5 bases. This sample also belongs to another study, concerning T cells in Graves' hyperthyroidism and ophthalmopathy.

This chain connects TRBV11-2 to TRBJ2-5, with TRBD2 identical over 12 bases. This receptor was taken from a middle-aged man with Graves disease. This specimen consisted of peripheral blood mononuclear cells (PBMCs), obtained at new diagnosis, from a patient treated with antithyroid drugs. Here the CDR3 DNA reads TGTGCCAGCAGCTTCCAGACTAGCGGGGGTTATGAGACCCAGTACTTC. The encoded protein is CASSFQTSGGYETQYF.